This is a list of T cell receptor beta chains from one sample in a study of early T cells in non-severe SARS-CoV-2 infection. TCRdb ran MiXCR on the 5' RACE reads and lists one entry per CDR3 protein. The sample shows about 83,000 distinct CDR3 sequences, about 10% of them seen only once. The source material was whole blood, sampled at baseline. The receptors stem from an adult who was a healthcare worker with PCR-confirmed SARS-CoV-2 infection or an uninfected control (not recorded which). Each CDR3 is given without its conserved first and last residue. The order of the fields is J gene, CDR3 length, V gene, CDR3 protein.

>TRBJ2-3|12|TRBV7-9
ASSLSGGTDTQY
>TRBJ2-1|13|TRBV5-6
ASSLGLAGTNEQF
>TRBJ2-7|14|TRBV20-1
SASVGSGTIPYEQY
>TRBJ2-1|12|TRBV5-1
ASSWRERIHEQF
>TRBJ1-5|16|TRBV6-1
ASSLGAGPGGGNQPQH
>TRBJ2-7|10|TRBV5-1
ASSLEGYEQY
>TRBJ2-1|13|TRBV6-1
ASSEGRVSYNEQF
>TRBJ2-6|16|TRBV11-1
ASSLGWDVTSGANVLT
>TRBJ1-5|15|TRBV6-5
ASSYRTPGQGGQPQH
>TRBJ2-1|14|TRBV13
ASSLPGSGGYNEQF
>TRBJ2-5|9|TRBV6-5
ASSRRETQY
>TRBJ2-1|14|TRBV5-1
ASSLAFTSGSYEQF
>TRBJ2-1|13|TRBV5-1
ASSQDRGPYHEQF
>TRBJ1-1|14|TRBV6-6
ASSYSMGGRGTEAF
>TRBJ2-1|11|TRBV29-1
SPRDSLNNEQF
>TRBJ2-5|13|TRBV25-1
ASSIPRATGETQY
>TRBJ2-1|14|TRBV5-1
ASSLQTASGSNEQF
>TRBJ1-5|12|TRBV6-6
ASSTSQHNQPQH
>TRBJ2-6|13|TRBV6-1
ASWGGIPGANVLT
>TRBJ2-1|18|TRBV3-1
ASSPLWTGRPSASYNEQF
>TRBJ1-6|13|TRBV20-1
SARESVKINSPLH
>TRBJ1-1|12|TRBV9
ASSVDGTGSEAF
>TRBJ2-3|14|TRBV11-2
ASSLDYGRATDTQY
>TRBJ2-1|12|TRBV5-1
ASSSGEEYNEQF
>TRBJ1-1|12|TRBV20-1
SASPSRGNTEAF
>TRBJ1-2|13|TRBV5-4
ASSLPGTLSYGYT
>TRBJ2-6|15|TRBV7-9
ASSREGGFPGANVLT
>TRBJ1-4|13|TRBV5-1
ASSLAGTTNEKLF
>TRBJ2-5|13|TRBV4-2
ASSPEGSRQETQY
>TRBJ2-7|14|TRBV27
ASSLTPGTSSYEQY
>TRBJ2-3|11|TRBV20-1
SAPTGGVDTQY
>TRBJ2-7|15|TRBV10-3
AISDPQTSGRFHEQY
>TRBJ2-7|13|TRBV27
ASSPDSSGRSEQY
>TRBJ1-1|13|TRBV9
ASSVGGRRNTEAF
>TRBJ2-7|10|TRBV28
ASSASDGLIY
>TRBJ2-1|12|TRBV29-1
SVVGTVLYNEQF
>TRBJ2-7|12|TRBV18
ASSPAGNSYEQY
>TRBJ2-7|12|TRBV11-1
ASSLGIEGYEQY
>TRBJ2-3|13|TRBV18
ASSPDRVVTDTQY
>TRBJ2-5|12|TRBV5-4
ASSLYGYQETQY
>TRBJ1-1|12|TRBV11-2
ASSSRGENTEAF
>TRBJ2-7|11|TRBV20-1
SAGSSFFHEQY
>TRBJ2-7|10|TRBV10-3
AISGPFHEQY
>TRBJ1-1|10|TRBV7-2
ASSRRVTEAF
>TRBJ2-1|12|TRBV29-1
SVRRLGPHNEQF
>TRBJ2-7|9|TRBV2
ASGIRTEQY
>TRBJ2-7|13|TRBV7-9
ASSLIQGPPGEQY
>TRBJ2-1|13|TRBV12-3/TRBV12-4
ASSPDRGRNNEQF
>TRBJ2-5|9|TRBV10-3
AISGGETQY
>TRBJ2-5|11|TRBV5-1
ASSLGGGETQY
>TRBJ1-4|9|TRBV20-1
SARGGLELF
>TRBJ2-5|15|TRBV7-9
ASSLVAAGDGGETQY
>TRBJ1-2|11|TRBV7-3
ASSPGQGDGYT
>TRBJ2-3|11|TRBV19
ASIKAGTDTQY
>TRBJ2-7|16|TRBV11-2
ASSLRLWGTPTDHEQY
>TRBJ2-1|11|TRBV5-4
ASSQRTNNEQF
>TRBJ1-2|11|TRBV18
ASSPPRDYGYT